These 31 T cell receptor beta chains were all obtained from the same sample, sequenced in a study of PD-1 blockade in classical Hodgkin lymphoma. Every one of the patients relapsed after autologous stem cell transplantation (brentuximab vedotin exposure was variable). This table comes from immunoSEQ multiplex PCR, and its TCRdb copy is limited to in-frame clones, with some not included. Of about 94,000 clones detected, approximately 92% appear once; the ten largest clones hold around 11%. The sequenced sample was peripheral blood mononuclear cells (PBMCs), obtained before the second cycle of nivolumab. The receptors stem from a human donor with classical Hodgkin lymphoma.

DNA of the CDR3: TGTGCCAGCAGTTACTACGGCAGCACCTATAACTATGGCTACACCTTC. Translated, it gives CASSYYGSTYNYGYTF. The chain recombines TRBV6-6 with TRBJ1-2; D gene unclear. Trimming cost V 1 base and J 1 base, with 13 bases left between them. The CDR3 extends over 16 amino acids. Germline values: CDR1 MNHNY, CDR2 SVGAGI (reference sequence).

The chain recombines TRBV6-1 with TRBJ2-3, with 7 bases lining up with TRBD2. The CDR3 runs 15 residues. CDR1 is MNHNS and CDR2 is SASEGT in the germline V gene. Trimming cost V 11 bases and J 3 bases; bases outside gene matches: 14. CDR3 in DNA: TGTGCCCATGGGCGAGGGTTCGGGGGGACAGATACGCAGTATTTT. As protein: CAHGRGFGGTDTQYF.

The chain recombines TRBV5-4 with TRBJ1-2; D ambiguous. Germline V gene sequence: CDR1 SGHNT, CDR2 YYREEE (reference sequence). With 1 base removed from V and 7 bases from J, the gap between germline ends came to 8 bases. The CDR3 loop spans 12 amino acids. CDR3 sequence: CASSLLRAGYTF. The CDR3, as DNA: TGTGCCAGCAGCTTGTTGAGGGCTGGCTACACCTTC.

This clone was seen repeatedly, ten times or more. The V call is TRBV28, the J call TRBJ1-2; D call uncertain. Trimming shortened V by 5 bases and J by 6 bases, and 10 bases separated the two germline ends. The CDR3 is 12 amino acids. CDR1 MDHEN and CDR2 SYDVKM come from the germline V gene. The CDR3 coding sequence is TGTGCCAGCAGTCCCTCGACGGATGGCTACACCTTC. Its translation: CASSPSTDGYTF.

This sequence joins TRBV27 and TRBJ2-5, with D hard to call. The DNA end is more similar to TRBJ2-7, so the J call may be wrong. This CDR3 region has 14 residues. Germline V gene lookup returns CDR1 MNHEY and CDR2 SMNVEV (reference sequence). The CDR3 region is CASSLGMGPYEQYF. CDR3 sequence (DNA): TGTGCCAGCAGTTTAGGGATGGGCCCCTACGAGCAGTACTTC.

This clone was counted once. DNA of the CDR3: TGCGCCAGCAGCGGCGTGAGGGGCTCTGGGGCCAACGTCCTGACTTTC. Translated: CASSGVRGSGANVLTF. The gene calls are TRBV5-1 and TRBJ2-6; D may be TRBD1 or TRBD2 (5 bases each). CDR1 is SGHRS, CDR2 YFSETQ, per germline. This CDR3 has 16 residues. Trimming took 4 bases from V and 0 from J, leaving 11 bases between them.

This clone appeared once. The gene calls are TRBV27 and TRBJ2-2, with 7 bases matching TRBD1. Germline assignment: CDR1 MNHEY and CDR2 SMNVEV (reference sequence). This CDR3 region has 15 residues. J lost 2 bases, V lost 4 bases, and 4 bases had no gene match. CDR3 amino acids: CASSWGTVNTGELFF. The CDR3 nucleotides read TGTGCCAGCAGTTGGGGGACAGTTAACACCGGGGAGCTGTTTTTT.

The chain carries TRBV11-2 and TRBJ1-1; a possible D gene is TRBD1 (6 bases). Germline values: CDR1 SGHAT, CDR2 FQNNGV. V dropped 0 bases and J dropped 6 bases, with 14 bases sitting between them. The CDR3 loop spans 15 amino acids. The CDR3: CASSLETGRGAEAFF. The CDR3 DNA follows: TGTGCCAGCAGCTTAGAAACAGGGAGAGGAGCTGAAGCTTTCTTT.

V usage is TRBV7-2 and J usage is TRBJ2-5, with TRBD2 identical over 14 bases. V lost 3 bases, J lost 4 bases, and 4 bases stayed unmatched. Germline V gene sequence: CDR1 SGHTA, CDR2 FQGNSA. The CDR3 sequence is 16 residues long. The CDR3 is CASSLTSGRAVETQYF. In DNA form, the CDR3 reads TGTGCCAGCAGCTTGACTAGCGGGAGGGCCGTAGAGACCCAGTACTTC. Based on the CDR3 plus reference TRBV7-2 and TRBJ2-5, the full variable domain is GAGVSQSPSNKVTEKGKDVELRCDPISGHTALYWYRQSLGQGLEFLIYFQGNSAPDKSGLPSDRFSAERTGGSVSTLTIQRTQQEDSAVYLCASSLTSGRAVETQYFGPGTRLLVL.

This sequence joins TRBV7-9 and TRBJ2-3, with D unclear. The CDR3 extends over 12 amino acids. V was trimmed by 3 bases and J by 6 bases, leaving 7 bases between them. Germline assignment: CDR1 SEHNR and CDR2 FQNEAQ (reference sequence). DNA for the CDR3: TGTGCCAGCAGCTTTGAGAGGGATACGCAGTATTTT. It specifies CASSFERDTQYF.

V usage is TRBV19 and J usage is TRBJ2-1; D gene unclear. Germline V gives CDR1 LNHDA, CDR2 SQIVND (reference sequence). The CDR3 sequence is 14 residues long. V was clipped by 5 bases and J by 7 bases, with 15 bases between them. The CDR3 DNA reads TGTGCCAGTAGTTATCTGCTGGGAAGGAATGAGCAGTTCTTC. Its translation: CASSYLLGRNEQFF.

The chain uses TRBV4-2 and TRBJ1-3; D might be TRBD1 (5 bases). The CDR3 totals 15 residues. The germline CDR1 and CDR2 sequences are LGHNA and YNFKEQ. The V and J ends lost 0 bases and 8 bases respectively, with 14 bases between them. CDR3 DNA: TGTGCCAGCAGCCAAGATACAGGCAATACGGACACCATATATTTT. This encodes CASSQDTGNTDTIYF.

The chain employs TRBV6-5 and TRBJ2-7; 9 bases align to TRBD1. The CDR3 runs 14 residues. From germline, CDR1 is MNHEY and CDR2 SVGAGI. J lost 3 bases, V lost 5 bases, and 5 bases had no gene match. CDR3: CASSSRDRVYEQYF. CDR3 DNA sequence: TGTGCCAGCAGTAGCCGGGACAGGGTCTACGAGCAGTACTTC.

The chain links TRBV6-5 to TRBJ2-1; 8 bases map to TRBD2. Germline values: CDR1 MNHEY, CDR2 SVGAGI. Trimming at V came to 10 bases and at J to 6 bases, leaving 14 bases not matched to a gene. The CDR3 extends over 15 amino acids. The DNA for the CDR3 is TGTGCCACCAAGGTAGCGGGACTAACGGGCAATGAGCAGTTCTTC. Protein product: CATKVAGLTGNEQFF.

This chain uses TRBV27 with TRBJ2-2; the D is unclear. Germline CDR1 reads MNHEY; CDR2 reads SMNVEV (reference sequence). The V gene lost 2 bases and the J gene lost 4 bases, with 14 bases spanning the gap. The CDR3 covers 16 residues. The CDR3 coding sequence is TGTGCCAGCAGTTTAATATCGCCCTCGGGCACCGGGGAGCTGTTTTTT. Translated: CASSLISPSGTGELFF.

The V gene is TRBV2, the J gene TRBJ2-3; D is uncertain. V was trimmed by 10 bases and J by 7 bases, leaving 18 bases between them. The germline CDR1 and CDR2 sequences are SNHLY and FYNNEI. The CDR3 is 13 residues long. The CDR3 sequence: CATSSSPHHTQYF. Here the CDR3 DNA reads TGTGCCACCTCTTCCTCCCCACACCATACGCAGTATTTT. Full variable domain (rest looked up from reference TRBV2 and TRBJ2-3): EPEVTQTPSHQVTQMGQEVILRCVPISNHLYFYWYRQILGQKVEFLVSFYNNEISEKSEIFDDQFSVERPDGSNFTLKIRSTKLEDSAMYFCATSSSPHHTQYFGPGTRLTVL.

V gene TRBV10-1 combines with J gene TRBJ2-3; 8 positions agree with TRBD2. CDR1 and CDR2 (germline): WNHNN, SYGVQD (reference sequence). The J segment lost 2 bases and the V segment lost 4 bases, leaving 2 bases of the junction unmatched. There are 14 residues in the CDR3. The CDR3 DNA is TGCGCCAGCAGTGCCGGGGGGGCCACAGATACGCAGTATTTT. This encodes CASSAGGATDTQYF.

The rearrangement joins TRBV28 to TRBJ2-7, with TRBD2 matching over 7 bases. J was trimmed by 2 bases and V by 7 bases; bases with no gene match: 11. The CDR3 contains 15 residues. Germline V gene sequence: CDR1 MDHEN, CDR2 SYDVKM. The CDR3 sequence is CASKWVAGGTYEQYF. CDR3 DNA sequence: TGTGCCAGCAAATGGGTAGCGGGTGGAACCTACGAGCAGTACTTC.

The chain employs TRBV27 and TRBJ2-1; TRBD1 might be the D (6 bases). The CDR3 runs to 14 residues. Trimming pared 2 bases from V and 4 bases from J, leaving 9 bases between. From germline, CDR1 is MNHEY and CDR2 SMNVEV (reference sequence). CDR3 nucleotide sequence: TGTGCCAGCAGTTTACAGGGGTCATACAATGAGCAGTTCTTC. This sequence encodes CASSLQGSYNEQFF.

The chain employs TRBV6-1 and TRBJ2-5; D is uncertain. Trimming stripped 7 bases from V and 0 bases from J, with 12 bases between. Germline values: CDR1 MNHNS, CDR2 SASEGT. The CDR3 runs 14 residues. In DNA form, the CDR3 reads TGTGCCAGCACTTTACCGAATTACCAAGAGACCCAGTACTTC. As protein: CASTLPNYQETQYF.

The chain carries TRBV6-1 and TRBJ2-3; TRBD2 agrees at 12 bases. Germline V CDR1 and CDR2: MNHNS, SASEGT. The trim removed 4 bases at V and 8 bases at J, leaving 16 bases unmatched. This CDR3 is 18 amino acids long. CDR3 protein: CASSVDRLAGEIGGTQYF. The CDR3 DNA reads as TGTGCCAGCAGTGTGGACCGACTAGCGGGAGAGATAGGTGGTACGCAGTATTTT.

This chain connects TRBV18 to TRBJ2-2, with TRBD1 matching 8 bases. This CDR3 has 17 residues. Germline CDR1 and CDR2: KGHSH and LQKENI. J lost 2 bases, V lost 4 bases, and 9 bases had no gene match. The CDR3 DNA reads TGTGCCAGCTCACTAAATCCAGGGGGCGCAAACACCGGGGAGCTGTTTTTT. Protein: CASSLNPGGANTGELFF.

The DNA of the CDR3 is TGTGCCAGCACTCCGGACCAGCGGGCCTACAATGAGCAGTTCTTC. It specifies CASTPDQRAYNEQFF. The chain links TRBV13 to TRBJ2-1; tentatively, D is TRBD2 (6 bases). CDR3 length: 15 residues. Germline V gene data show CDR1 as PRHDT and CDR2 as FYEKMQ (reference sequence). Trimming removed 7 bases from V and 2 bases from J, with 15 bases in between.

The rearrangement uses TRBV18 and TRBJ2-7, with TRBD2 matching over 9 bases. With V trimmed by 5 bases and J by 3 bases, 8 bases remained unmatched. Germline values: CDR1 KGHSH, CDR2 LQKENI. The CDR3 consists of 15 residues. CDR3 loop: CASSVLAGNFYEQYF. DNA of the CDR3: TGTGCCAGCTCAGTGCTAGCGGGGAACTTCTACGAGCAGTACTTC. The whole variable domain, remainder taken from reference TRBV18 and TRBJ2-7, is NAGVMQNPRHLVRRRGQEARLRCSPMKGHSHVYWYRQLPEEGLKFMVYLQKENIIDESGMPKERFSAEFPKEGPSILRIQQVVRGDSAAYFCASSVLAGNFYEQYFGPGTRLTVT.

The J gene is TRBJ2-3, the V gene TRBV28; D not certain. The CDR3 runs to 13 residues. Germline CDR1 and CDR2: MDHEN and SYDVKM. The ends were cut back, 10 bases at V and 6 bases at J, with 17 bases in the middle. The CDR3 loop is CATEDPGVDTQYF. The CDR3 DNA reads TGTGCCACCGAAGATCCAGGAGTCGATACGCAGTATTTT.

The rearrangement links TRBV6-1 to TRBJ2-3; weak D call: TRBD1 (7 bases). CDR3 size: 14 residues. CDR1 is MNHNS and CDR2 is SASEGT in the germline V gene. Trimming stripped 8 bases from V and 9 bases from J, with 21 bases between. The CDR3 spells CASWGDSLRYTQYF. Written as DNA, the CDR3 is TGTGCCAGCTGGGGGGACAGCTTAAGGTACACGCAGTATTTT.

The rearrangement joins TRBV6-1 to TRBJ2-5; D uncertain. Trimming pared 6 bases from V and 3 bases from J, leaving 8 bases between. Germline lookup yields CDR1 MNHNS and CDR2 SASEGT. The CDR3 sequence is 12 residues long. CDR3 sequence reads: CASSFREETQYF. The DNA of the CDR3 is TGTGCCAGCAGCTTCCGGGAAGAGACCCAGTACTTC.

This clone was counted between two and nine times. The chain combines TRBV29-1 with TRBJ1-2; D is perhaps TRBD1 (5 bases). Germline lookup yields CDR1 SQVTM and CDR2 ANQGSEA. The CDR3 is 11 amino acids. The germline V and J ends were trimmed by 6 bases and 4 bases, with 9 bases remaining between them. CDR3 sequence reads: CSVPQGYGYTF. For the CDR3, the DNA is TGCAGCGTACCCCAGGGCTATGGCTACACCTTC.

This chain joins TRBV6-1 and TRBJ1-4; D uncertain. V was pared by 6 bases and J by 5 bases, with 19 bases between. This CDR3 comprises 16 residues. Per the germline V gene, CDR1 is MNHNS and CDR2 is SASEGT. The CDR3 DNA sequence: TGTGCCAGCAGAGAATCCCCCCTAGGGATAAATGAAAAACTGTTTTTT. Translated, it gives CASRESPLGINEKLFF.

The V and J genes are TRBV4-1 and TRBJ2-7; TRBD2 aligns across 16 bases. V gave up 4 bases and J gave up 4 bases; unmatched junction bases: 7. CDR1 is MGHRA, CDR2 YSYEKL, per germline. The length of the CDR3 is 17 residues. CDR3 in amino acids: CASSLGTSGRAGYEQYF. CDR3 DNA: TGCGCCAGCAGCCTAGGGACTAGCGGGAGGGCCGGTTACGAGCAGTACTTC.

This CDR3 reads CASSLVLNALSHGYTF. The CDR3, as DNA: TGTGCCAGCAGCTTAGTCCTGAACGCCCTCAGCCATGGCTACACCTTC. This rearrangement joins TRBV7-9 to TRBJ1-2, with D uncertain. The CDR3 has 16 residues. Per the germline V gene, CDR1 is SEHNR and CDR2 is FQNEAQ (reference sequence). V was pared by 1 base and J by 6 bases, with 18 bases between.